A single sample is the source of the 8 T cell receptor beta chains below, sequenced in a study of cytomegalovirus exposure and HLA in healthy donors. Clones were read by immunoSEQ multiplex PCR, and TCRdb kept only the in-frame ones, dropping some. The profile shows about 130,000 clones, roughly nine tenths of them singletons. The specimen was PBMCs. The receptor set was obtained from a woman younger than 35 in good health and CMV-seropositive.

The V and J genes are TRBV27 and TRBJ2-1; 11 bases are shared with TRBD2. Looked up from germline, CDR1 is MNHEY and CDR2 is SMNVEV (reference sequence). This CDR3 has 14 residues. J lost 4 bases, V lost 8 bases, and 4 bases had no gene match. CDR3 in amino acids: CASVTSGGYNEQFF. In nucleotides, the CDR3 is TGTGCCAGCGTTACTAGCGGGGGATACAATGAGCAGTTCTTC.

The V and J genes are TRBV7-2 and TRBJ2-7, with D possibly matching TRBD2 (5 bases). The germline V gene encodes CDR1 SGHTA and CDR2 FQGNSA. V gave up 2 bases and J gave up 0 bases, with 11 bases separating them. The CDR3 has 15 residues. Here the CDR3 reads CASSLRLTSSYEQYF. The CDR3 DNA reads as TGTGCCAGCAGCTTAAGGTTAACTAGCTCCTACGAGCAGTACTTC.

This chain connects TRBV20-1 to TRBJ1-2, with 7 bases aligning to TRBD1. The CDR3 has 11 amino acids. V shed 6 bases and J 4 bases; nucleotides not matched to a gene: 2. The germline CDR1 and CDR2 sequences are DFQATT and SNEGSKA (reference sequence). CDR3 nucleotides: TGCAGTGCGCGACAGGGCTATGGCTACACCTTC. Translating gives CSARQGYGYTF.

The chain has TRBV7-9 and TRBJ2-5, with 8 bases fitting TRBD2. The CDR3 loop spans 14 amino acids. Germline loops: CDR1 SEHNR, CDR2 FQNEAQ (reference sequence). V was clipped by 2 bases and J by 5 bases; unmatched bases: 4. Written as DNA, the CDR3 is TGTGCCAGCAGCTTAAATAGCGGGGTGGAGACCCAGTACTTC. As protein: CASSLNSGVETQYF.

The chain carries TRBV27 and TRBJ1-2; D perhaps matches TRBD1 (6 bases). Germline assignment: CDR1 MNHEY and CDR2 SMNVEV (reference sequence). The V end lost 3 bases, the J end lost 4 bases, and 12 bases lay between the germline ends. The length of the CDR3 is 14 residues. DNA for the CDR3: TGTGCCAGCAGTTTGGGGGGGCCTGGCTATGGCTACACCTTC. The encoded protein is CASSLGGPGYGYTF.

This clone was seen just once. Other DNA sequences of this sample code for an identical CDR3. The chain couples TRBV11-2 to TRBJ1-1; a possible D gene is TRBD1 (6 bases). Germline CDR1 SGHAT, CDR2 FQNNGV. The CDR3 is made up of 13 amino acids. V gave up 3 bases and J gave up 4 bases, with 9 bases separating them. The CDR3 DNA reads TGTGCCAGCAGCTTGGGGGCCGGCACTGAAGCTTTCTTT. Its translation is CASSLGAGTEAFF.

This chain links TRBV7-9 with TRBJ2-1; maybe TRBD2 (5 bases). This CDR3 is 13 amino acids long. Trimming removed 0 bases from V and 6 bases from J, with 6 bases in between. CDR1 is SEHNR and CDR2 is FQNEAQ in the germline V gene (reference sequence). DNA for the CDR3: TGTGCCAGCAGCTTAGCAGGGAGCAATGAGCAGTTCTTC. The encoded protein is CASSLAGSNEQFF.

In its sample, this clone was seen a few times. The chain carries TRBV27 and TRBJ1-6, with 8 bases identical to TRBD1. The V segment lost 4 bases and the J segment 11 bases; nucleotides outside the gene matches: 7. CDR3 size: 14 residues. Germline-derived CDR1 and CDR2 are MNHEY and SMNVEV (reference sequence). In DNA, the CDR3 is TGTGCCAGCAGTTCCGGACAGGGAGTGCCACCCCTCCACTTT. Residues: CASSSGQGVPPLHF.